These T cell receptor beta chains were read from a single sample in a study of Graves' ophthalmopathy and Graves' hyperthyroidism. TCRdb itself ran the multiplex PCR reads through MiXCR, one entry per CDR3 protein. The sample comprises about 210,000 distinct CDR3 sequences, just under 30% of which are singletons, and 9.1% rests with the top ten. Sequencing input: peripheral blood. The receptor set was obtained from a man in his forties or fifties with Graves' ophthalmopathy. The conserved cysteine and the conserved F or W are not part of the CDR3 here.

CDR3 protein,CDR3 length,V gene,J gene
ASSSPTDYEQY,11,TRBV28,TRBJ2-7
ASSYSVWTAKETQY,14,TRBV6-2/TRBV6-3,TRBJ2-5
ASSTRRSHEQY,11,TRBV12-3/TRBV12-4,TRBJ2-7
ASSRGTANTEAF,12,TRBV4-3,TRBJ1-1
ASSENQGNIQY,11,TRBV6-1,TRBJ2-4
ASSVTGTGYEQY,12,TRBV19,TRBJ2-7
ASSYSGEGSGNTIY,14,TRBV6-5,TRBJ1-3
ATSRDSIGDSAETQY,15,TRBV15,TRBJ2-5
ASSDPGTSGSAEQY,14,TRBV25-1,TRBJ2-7
ASRDREYTGELF,12,TRBV11-1,TRBJ2-2
ANSYVQNQETQY,12,TRBV6-2/TRBV6-3,TRBJ2-5
ASSPGQGGNQPQH,13,TRBV6-5,TRBJ1-5
ASSSPGAYEQY,11,TRBV7-2,TRBJ2-7
ASSIGTDQY,9,TRBV19,TRBJ2-7
ASSLGVAGDEETQY,14,TRBV5-6,TRBJ2-5
ASSAYGWGPETDTGELF,17,TRBV6-2/TRBV6-3,TRBJ2-2
SARGGPYQPQH,11,TRBV20-1,TRBJ1-5
ASSAALAGELNYEQY,15,TRBV6-1,TRBJ2-7
ASSYRVGYEQC,11,TRBV6-5,TRBJ2-7
AIRGTERST,9,TRBV10-3,TRBJ1-2
ASTSYSNQPQH,11,TRBV2,TRBJ1-5
ASRRTSVRETQY,12,TRBV6-2/TRBV6-3,TRBJ2-5
ASSDGTGDQPQH,12,TRBV7-6,TRBJ1-5
AWMGATGELF,10,TRBV30,TRBJ2-2
ASSSAEGVGNIQY,13,TRBV7-2,TRBJ2-4
STARTAEIEAF,11,TRBV20-1,TRBJ1-1
ASSLFAGGLAASYEQY,16,TRBV11-3,TRBJ2-7
ASSQQEAGANVLT,13,TRBV4-1,TRBJ2-6
SARDLKRAYEQY,12,TRBV20-1,TRBJ2-7
ASSLFFWREGSGANVLT,17,TRBV11-3,TRBJ2-6
ASSSGGTIY,9,TRBV12-3/TRBV12-4,TRBJ1-3
SARRSGEGTGELF,13,TRBV20-1,TRBJ2-2
ASKGTGATPGY,11,TRBV27,TRBJ2-5
SARLGGRDSPLH,12,TRBV20-1,TRBJ1-6
ASSFGGTGGKSNQPQH,16,TRBV28,TRBJ1-5
ASSYYGGYEQY,11,TRBV6-5,TRBJ2-7
SVEDRLATNTGELF,14,TRBV29-1,TRBJ2-2
ASRGDVNTEAF,11,TRBV2,TRBJ1-1
ASSPGLVGSRTQY,13,TRBV6-1,TRBJ2-5
ASRPPLGEGVTGELF,15,TRBV6-4,TRBJ2-2
ASSPSDGGYNSPLH,14,TRBV6-5,TRBJ1-6
ASSLKTPEAF,10,TRBV28,TRBJ1-1
SAVGGKNTGELF,12,TRBV29-1,TRBJ2-2
ASSGHARSPLH,11,TRBV12-3/TRBV12-4,TRBJ1-6
ASSYEQHTGELF,12,TRBV28,TRBJ2-2
ASSQDRVGRHLGSPLH,16,TRBV4-3,TRBJ1-6
ASSFENTGELF,11,TRBV11-2,TRBJ2-2
ASSLRANTEAF,11,TRBV7-2,TRBJ1-1
ASSLVAGVNYEQY,13,TRBV7-2,TRBJ2-7
ASKNRPTNTGELF,13,TRBV6-1,TRBJ2-2
ASSYPRRSYEQY,12,TRBV13,TRBJ2-7
ASSLGGATVHEQY,13,TRBV11-2,TRBJ2-7
ATSSRRGMNSPLH,13,TRBV15,TRBJ1-6
ASTERGSYEQY,11,TRBV27,TRBJ2-7